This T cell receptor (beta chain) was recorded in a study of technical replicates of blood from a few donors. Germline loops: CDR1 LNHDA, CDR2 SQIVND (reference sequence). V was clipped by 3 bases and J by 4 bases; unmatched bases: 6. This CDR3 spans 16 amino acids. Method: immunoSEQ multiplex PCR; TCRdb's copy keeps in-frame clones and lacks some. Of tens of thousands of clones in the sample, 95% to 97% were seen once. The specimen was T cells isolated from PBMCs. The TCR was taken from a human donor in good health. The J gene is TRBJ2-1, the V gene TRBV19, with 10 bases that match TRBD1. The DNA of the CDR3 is TGTGCCAGTAGTATGCCCGGGACAGGGGATTACAATGAGCAGTTCTTC. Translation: CASSMPGTGDYNEQFF.